This T cell receptor (beta chain) comes out of a study of T cells in tuberculosis. For the study at large: A South African cohort included IGRA-negative adolescents, latently infected IGRA-positive adolescents and adults with active tuberculosis.

Notes on the study in general: Samples were chosen by availability of cryopreserved specimens.

Turning to this clone: Its specificity is not known.

Germline loops: CDR1 LNHDA, CDR2 SQIVND (reference sequence). The CDR3 is 15 amino acids. V gave up 5 bases and J gave up 4 bases, with 14 bases separating them. Regarding time point: new active TB diagnosis, blood taken before or within 7 days of starting treatment. TCRdb's table, derived via immunoSEQ multiplex PCR, lists solely in-frame clones and lacks some. The table lists about 34,000 clones, under 95% of them singletons. The sequence derives from an adult with tuberculosis. This chain connects TRBV19 to TRBJ1-4; D unresolved. The specimen was PBMCs, collected at tuberculosis diagnosis. This CDR3 is CASSVPGIGNEKLFF. The CDR3 DNA is TGTGCCAGTAGTGTGCCGGGGATTGGTAATGAAAAACTGTTTTTT.